The clone carrying this TCR beta chain was recorded at least ten times. Its antigen is not identified. The source of the sample is a study of spatial heterogeneity in lung cancer. Study overall: The 72 donors had untreated early-stage non-small cell lung cancer. Beta-chain sequences were consistently detected more often than alpha-chain sequences.

This sample's time point: blood at routine non-recurrence follow-up after resection. Every TCR cDNA molecule carried a tag that served as a unique molecular identifier. TCRdb processed the 5' RACE reads anew with MiXCR; each CDR3 protein has one entry. The sample holds 45,000 to 50,000 distinct CDR3 sequences; 12% are singletons and the top ten take 32%. Study observations and caveats: Compared with follow-up, resection was when ubiquitous expanded tumor TCRs appeared in blood more.

The sequence was obtained from a male donor with early-stage non-small cell lung cancer. Sequencing was performed on PBMCs, taken at follow-up.

The CDR3 is CAWNIQENTEAFF. In DNA form, the CDR3 reads TGTGCCTGGAACATACAGGAGAACACTGAAGCTTTCTTT. The chain couples TRBV30 to TRBJ1-1; D is perhaps TRBD1 (5 bases). The germline CDR1 and CDR2 sequences are GTSNPN and SVGIG (reference sequence). V lost 4 bases and J lost 1, with 10 bases in between. CDR3 length: 13 amino acids.